Below, one T cell receptor beta chain is given with its context. What this receptor recognizes is not known. No quality values exist for individual bases; no much larger clone is one base distant. This specimen includes other DNA sequences encoding the same CDR3. The data stem from a study of cytomegalovirus exposure and HLA in healthy donors (dated by TCRdb to about 2017). About the investigation overall: An earlier analysis of roughly 610 of the donors reported roughly 300 Gb of sequence data and 100 million to 120 million unique TCR beta sequences obtained from roughly 180 million T cells. Approximately 310 gigabases of sequencing data and 70 million to 85 million unique TCR sequences were included in an early release covering around 600 HLA-typed donors. Among the roughly 400 genotyped donors, 81% belonged to the genetic ancestry cluster associated with self-reported Caucasian donors. The study aimed to test whether signatures of past pathogen exposure could be identified by cataloging public T cell receptors. The study profiled the T cell repertoires of approximately 700 subjects by immunosequencing and related them to cytomegalovirus serostatus. A separate validation cohort of roughly 110 different subjects was used in addition to the approximately 670-subject first cohort. To predict cytomegalovirus infection status, the study brought together high-throughput TCR immunosequencing, statistical association of individual TCRs with disease status, and machine learning. A later analysis re-examined previously published TCR beta repertoires from hundreds of donors and added high-resolution HLA genotyping to investigate patterns of TCR occurrence. The later analysis used no new phenotypic data to find candidate immune exposures, relying instead on TCR beta sequences and their occurrence across donors. To decide whether each TCR beta V gene segment behaved as functional or pseudogenic, an earlier analysis of some 600 of the donors relied on high-throughput TCR beta sequencing. Alongside the repertoire data, information on donor age, sex, ethnicity and CMV serostatus was compiled. A later genetic analysis used genome-wide SNP genotypes for about three fifths of the 666 donors, treating that subset as a discovery cohort. All discovery cohort repertoires had been generated on a single sequencing platform. Class I and class II HLA loci were covered by the typing at four-digit resolution. The number of typed donors differed by locus: roughly 620-630 for A, B, C, DRB1 and DQB1; some 500 for DQA1; some 610 for DPA1; and about 470 for DPB1. A few DR-DQ haplotypes were treated as single units for association and clustering because of strong linkage in the cohort. On average, around 240,000 unique TCR beta nucleotide sequences were sequenced per donor among a few hundred genotyped donors of the cohort, with about 17% of those sequences being non-productive. On the study overall, not on this receptor specifically: Only TCR beta chains were sequenced in this cohort, and the absence of alpha or paired-chain data limited detectable features. According to a later genetic analysis, donors in an Asian-associated ancestry cluster had fewer N-insertions in productive TCRs than the roughly 670-donor mean. A cluster of highly shared sequence variants was judged likely to be a technical artifact of the sequencing pipeline. The authors suggested that the approach could potentially be generalized to other disease states and immunological phenotypes. Across donors, most TCR sequences were observed very rarely, whereas some public TCRs were present in many individuals. Linkage disequilibrium might explain the correlated functional status among segregating V segments, but an unknown experimental factor could not be excluded. The study listed 164 TCR beta chains as associated with cytomegalovirus. A later genetic analysis associated a missense DCLRE1C variant with V-gene and J-gene trimming of TCR beta chains, and an independent cohort replicated the association. In an earlier analysis of around 600 of the donors, most TCR beta V segments were observed in productive rearrangements about 87% or about 30% of the time, broadly matching IMGT annotations. According to a later analysis, most CMV-associated TCR beta chains appeared to be HLA-restricted, and the HLA associations seemed to be driven largely by CMV exposure. Approximately 16 rarely observed V segments, including chromosome 9 orphons, were excluded from the earlier analysis of several hundred of the donors because counts were too low. Because the 87-base-pair reads could not distinguish some IMGT-functional V segments, including TRBV6-2 and TRBV6-3, those segments were excluded. For the cohort, immune exposure information was limited to CMV serostatus. In vitro tests confirmed that a few of the cytomegalovirus-associated TCR beta chains recognize cytomegalovirus antigens. In a later analysis, several top co-occurrence clusters were reported to appear linked to parvovirus B19, influenza, CMV and Epstein-Barr virus. When HLA alleles, especially DR and DQ, strongly co-occurred, attributing TCR associations to individual alleles was difficult. The classifier was reported to diagnose cytomegalovirus status with high specificity and sensitivity in both the original cohort and the validation cohort. Roughly uniform sequencing depth across donors was assumed in presence/absence analyses, although this assumption may not hold. Because some donors lacked HLA typing at each locus, the association tests relied only on the typed subset. A further reported finding was that TCR beta sequences accurately predicted the HLA-A and HLA-B alleles for most subjects in the first cohort. At a false discovery rate of 0.05, a later analysis linked roughly 17,000 TCR beta sequences to specific HLA alleles. According to a later analysis, TCR association rates differed among HLA loci, with DRB1 alleles showing the most associated TCRs and HLA-C alleles showing the fewest. Compared with equally common non-associated chains, HLA-associated TCR beta chains in a later analysis were more clonally expanded and had lower generation probabilities.

The cohort comprised some 700 healthy bone marrow donors. All cohort members were sampled while nominally healthy, although unrecorded immune exposures were likely present. The donor tested CMV seropositive, placing the donor among the roughly 270 seropositive members of the cohort. Every donor gave a peripheral blood sample, and the peripheral blood mononuclear cells from that sample were used for TCR beta sequencing. Genomic DNA extraction from the blood cell samples was performed with the Qiagen DNeasy Blood Extraction Kit. CDR1 and CDR2 are read off the germline V gene (reference sequence) as SGHKS and YYEKEE. The CDR3 numbers 13 residues from cysteine through phenylalanine. Only the CDR3 portion is preserved as DNA: 39 bases, with reading frame beginning at the first base. Trimming accounts for 5 bases at V and 4 bases at J, while the number of junction bases matched to no gene is 4. Library generation was performed with the immunoSEQ multiplex PCR assay. The multiplex PCR relied on a mix of 60 forward primers for TCR Vbeta segments and 13 reverse primers for TCR Jbeta segments. A multiplex PCR assay on genomic DNA amplified the CDR3 region of rearranged TCR beta genes. Amplified TCR beta libraries were sequenced as 87-base-pair reads on the Illumina HiSeq System. Per the original workflow: A later analysis tallied 80 million to 95 million unique TCR beta chains across the 610 or so repertoires, and approximately 12 million of those chains were shared by two or more donors. A nearest-neighbor algorithm error-corrected the raw reads and collapsed the reads into unique sequences, merging closely related sequences to remove PCR and sequencing errors. V, D and J gene segments were assigned by aligning CDR3 sequences to IMGT reference sequences. For a sequence to be retained, at least a six-nucleotide match to both a V gene segment and a J gene segment was required. Rearrangements were classified as productive when the CDR3 lacked stop codons and remained in frame with V and J, and all other rearrangements were classified as non-productive. CDR3 was defined according to IMGT convention as the region running from the second conserved V-encoded cysteine to the conserved J-encoded phenylalanine. In an earlier analysis of approximately 500 of the donors, sequences lacking an unambiguous match to a single V gene segment were excluded. An earlier analysis of over 450 of the donors classified V segments as functional when productive rearrangements were above 56.7% and as segregating when the standard deviation between donors was above 5%. A statistical classification framework was built to diagnose cytomegalovirus status from the catalog of TCR beta chain sequences. In a later analysis, TCR nucleotide sequences were compared against IMGT/GENE-DB human TR gene sequences so that V and J genes could be assigned. Using the TCRdist pipeline, a later analysis assigned CDR3 sequences along with most-parsimonious VDJ recombination scenarios. A later analysis defined each TCR beta chain by its CDR3 amino acid sequence plus V-gene family, and excluded reads lacking a unique V-gene family. To address suspected cross-contamination and a sequencing artifact, a later analysis removed under 600 highly shared, low-generation-probability nucleotide sequences. A later analysis calculated a clonal expansion index for each public chain from normalized within-repertoire ranks of inferred template counts. Generation probabilities in a later analysis came from a VDJ recombination model fitted to out-of-frame rearrangements, and those results were checked against IGoR. Hypergeometric tests were used in a later analysis to score TCR-TCR, TCR-HLA and TCR-CMV co-occurrence, with a repertoire-size bias correction applied to the TCR pairs. A later analysis estimated false discovery rates by permuting HLA or CMV assignments 20 times. In a later analysis, co-occurring TCRs were grouped with DBSCAN, and TCRdist sequence similarity was added when clustering was performed within HLA-allele-positive subsets. Repertoires with fewer than 30,000 or more than 120,000 public chains were left out of co-occurrence clustering, as were five repertoires with anomalous nucleotide sharing. TCRdb provides this immuneACCESS table in a form limited to in-frame rearrangements. Some clones are lacking; in checked studies, under half of them reflect an unresolved V gene, and why the rest are absent is not known. That table supplies the V and J calls and clone size; D and trimming were determined from the DNA. The sample yields about 140,000 clones; 70% to 80% were counted once. The ten most abundant clones make up around 9.1% of the sample.

The chain is encoded by TRBV5-5 joined to TRBJ2-7, with 9 bases matching TRBD1. This receptor was obtained from a woman in her fifties or sixties in good health and CMV-seropositive. Specimen: PBMCs. Here the CDR3 is given as CASSLTGGYEQYF. The bases are TGTGCCAGCAGTCTGACAGGGGGTTACGAGCAGTACTTC.